These 8 T cell receptor beta chains originate from one sample sequenced in a study of Graves' ophthalmopathy and Graves' hyperthyroidism. The authors amplified TCR beta CDR3 regions, and they did so from RNA transcripts for repertoire sequencing. The library came from an HTBI-primed first-round RT-PCR and a second-round multiplex PCR. MiXCR, applied by TCRdb to the multiplex PCR reads, yields one record per CDR3 protein. The sample records a few hundred thousand distinct CDR3 sequences, roughly 15% being singletons. The material sequenced was peripheral blood. These receptors originate from an adult woman with stable Graves' hyperthyroidism.

This clonotype has ten or more counts. The chain has TRBV19 and TRBJ1-5; possibly TRBD1 for D (5 bases). Germline CDR1 LNHDA, CDR2 SQIVND (reference sequence). The CDR3 has 15 amino acids. V was clipped by 6 bases and J by 6 bases, with 18 bases between them. CDR3 loop: CASSIRGRAGQPQHF. In DNA, the CDR3 is TGTGCCAGTAGCATACGGGGGAGGGCCGGTCAGCCCCAGCATTTT.

The chain employs TRBV3-1 and TRBJ1-2; D might be TRBD1 (5 bases). Germline CDR1 reads LGHDT; CDR2 reads YNNKEL (reference sequence). V was shortened by 6 bases and J by 8 bases, with 16 bases between the two germline ends. This CDR3 region has 13 residues. The DNA of the CDR3 is TGTGCCAGCAGTCGGGAGATCGGGGACGGCTACACCTTC. Residues: CASSREIGDGYTF.

This clonotype was seen ten or more times. The chain joins TRBV12-3 or TRBV12-4 to TRBJ2-5; TRBD1 or TRBD2 may be the D gene (5 bases each). The CDR3 covers 14 residues. The germline V and J ends were trimmed by 2 bases and 2 bases, with 9 bases remaining between them. Here the CDR3 reads CASSLRGVQETQYF. The CDR3, as DNA: TGTGCCAGCAGTTTACGAGGGGTTCAAGAGACCCAGTACTTC.

This clonotype has a count of ten or more. The chain has TRBV4-3 and TRBJ1-2; D unresolved. Trimming pared 3 bases from V and 6 bases from J, leaving 5 bases between. CDR3 size: 11 residues. Germline V gives CDR1 LGHNA, CDR2 YSLEER. The CDR3 is CASSQDDGYTF. CDR3 bases: TGCGCCAGCAGCCAGGACGATGGCTACACCTTC.

This clonotype has at least ten counts. The chain has TRBV28 and TRBJ2-7, with D uncertain. Per germline, CDR1 MDHEN and CDR2 SYDVKM. V gave up 6 bases and J gave up 4 bases, with 19 bases separating them. The CDR3 runs 15 residues. CDR3 nucleotides: TGTGCCAGCAGAACGAGCCCCACGGGCTCATACGAGCAGTACTTC. Encoded protein: CASRTSPTGSYEQYF. Based on the CDR3 plus reference TRBV28 and TRBJ2-7, the full variable domain is DVKVTQSSRYLVKRTGEKVFLECVQDMDHENMFWYRQDPGLGLRLIYFSYDVKMKEKGDIPEGYSVSREKKERFSLILESASTNQTSMYLCASRTSPTGSYEQYFGPGTRLTVT.

The sample holds many counts of this clonotype. In nucleotides, the CDR3 is TGTGCCAGCAGTCCCGGGAGGGATAACACCGGGGAGCTGTTTTTT. Translating gives CASSPGRDNTGELFF. The chain employs TRBV7-3 and TRBJ2-2, with TRBD2 matching 8 bases. Germline CDR1 is SGHTA and CDR2 is FQGTGA. J was trimmed by 2 bases and V by 6 bases; bases with no gene match: 5. This CDR3 has 15 residues.

This clonotype was counted ten times or more. The genes are TRBV27 and TRBJ1-5; 7 bases are shared with TRBD1. CDR1 and CDR2 (germline): MNHEY, SMNVEV (reference sequence). With V trimmed by 6 bases and J by 6 bases, 11 bases remained unmatched. The CDR3 runs to 15 residues. CDR3 in amino acids: CASSRSGGGPQPQHF. In nucleotides, the CDR3 is TGTGCCAGCAGCCGAAGTGGAGGGGGCCCTCAGCCCCAGCATTTT.

This clonotype was recorded many times. The V gene is TRBV7-8, the J gene TRBJ2-2; D uncertain. V lost 1 base to trimming and J lost 7 bases, with 13 bases between them. This CDR3 region has 15 residues. Germline CDR1 SGHVS, CDR2 FQNEAQ. Here the CDR3 DNA reads TGTGCCAGCAGCTTAGAGGTGATACGGCGCGGGGAGCTGTTTTTT. Amino acids: CASSLEVIRRGELFF.